What follows are 29 T cell receptor beta chains derived from one specimen sequenced in a study of cytomegalovirus exposure and HLA in healthy donors. Primers included in the PCR were 60 Vbeta and 13 Jbeta primers. The protocol was immunoSEQ multiplex PCR, while the TCRdb copy is restricted to in-frame clones and leaves out a portion. The sample holds about 130,000 clones; roughly 80% are singletons and the top ten take 4%. What was sequenced was PBMCs. Every receptor here comes from a man aged 18 to 29 in good health and CMV-seropositive.

This chain joins TRBV2 and TRBJ2-1, with TRBD2 identical over 13 bases. V trimming: 8 bases; J trimming: 8 bases; junction bases outside the gene matches: 3. CDR3 size: 13 residues. Germline-derived CDR1 and CDR2 are SNHLY and FYNNEI. The CDR3 DNA is TGTGCCAGCGAACTAGCGGGAGGGTATGAGCAGTTCTTC. Amino acids: CASELAGGYEQFF.

The genes are TRBV9 and TRBJ1-1, with D maybe TRBD1 (6 bases). This CDR3 contains 14 residues. Trimming took 4 bases from V and 2 from J, leaving 12 bases between them. Germline V CDR1 and CDR2: SGDLS, YYNGEE. CDR3 bases: TGTGCCAGCAGCTTCAGGACAGTCAACACTGAAGCTTTCTTT. Encoded protein: CASSFRTVNTEAFF.

This clone came up a few times. The V gene is TRBV6-4, the J gene TRBJ2-3, with TRBD1 matching over 8 bases. The CDR3 has 14 residues. CDR1 is MRHNA and CDR2 is SNTAGT in the germline V gene. The trim removed 4 bases at V and 4 bases at J, leaving 4 bases unmatched. As DNA, the CDR3 is TGTGCCAGCAGTGGACAGGGGACTGCAGATACGCAGTATTTT. Translated, it gives CASSGQGTADTQYF.

This rearrangement joins TRBV19 to TRBJ1-1; the D gene is possibly TRBD1 (5 bases). CDR3 length: 13 residues. Germline CDR1 LNHDA, CDR2 SQIVND (reference sequence). V was trimmed by 6 bases and J by 2 bases, leaving 10 bases between them. This CDR3 is CASSLTANTEAFF. In nucleotides, the CDR3 is TGTGCCAGTAGCCTGACAGCCAACACTGAAGCTTTCTTT.

This chain uses TRBV4-3 with TRBJ2-5; D is perhaps TRBD2 (6 bases). Germline V gene sequence: CDR1 LGHNA, CDR2 YSLEER. Trimming shortened V by 0 bases and J by 5 bases, and 13 bases separated the two germline ends. The CDR3 has 15 residues. The CDR3 nucleotides read TGCGCCAGCAGCCAAGATAGACGGGAGTGGGAGACCCAGTACTTC. This translates into CASSQDRREWETQYF.

The chain is built from TRBV11-2 and TRBJ1-1, with 9 bases identical to TRBD1. This CDR3 has 16 amino acids. V gave up 3 bases and J gave up 3 bases; unmatched junction bases: 8. Per the germline V gene, CDR1 is SGHAT and CDR2 is FQNNGV. CDR3 nucleotides: TGTGCCAGCAGCTTGACCGGGACAGGGACCGACACTGAAGCTTTCTTT. Protein sequence: CASSLTGTGTDTEAFF.

The J gene is TRBJ2-2, the V gene TRBV30, with no clear D. In germline, CDR1 is GTSNPN, CDR2 SVGIG (reference sequence). V was cut by 0 bases and J by 4 bases, with 6 bases left in between. This CDR3 comprises 13 residues. The CDR3 spells CAWSVSPTGELFF. DNA of the CDR3: TGTGCCTGGAGTGTAAGCCCCACCGGGGAGCTGTTTTTT.

The gene calls are TRBV15 and TRBJ1-4, with D hard to call. V lost 8 bases to trimming and J lost 5 bases, with 12 bases between them. The CDR3 is 13 residues long. Germline V lookup: CDR1 LNHNV, CDR2 YYDKDF (reference sequence). The CDR3 reads CATAAHQNEKLFF. DNA of the CDR3: TGTGCCACCGCGGCGCATCAAAATGAAAAACTGTTTTTT.

V and J are TRBV27 and TRBJ2-3; 8 bases are shared with TRBD1. The CDR3 runs 17 residues. Germline values: CDR1 MNHEY, CDR2 SMNVEV (reference sequence). V trimming: 4 bases; J trimming: 2 bases; junction bases outside the gene matches: 11. The CDR3 here is CASSYYGTGPTTDTQYF. The CDR3 DNA is TGTGCCAGCAGTTACTACGGGACAGGCCCTACCACAGATACGCAGTATTTT.

The table lists this clone with a few counts. This chain links TRBV4-3 with TRBJ2-7; the match to TRBD1 covers 10 bases. Germline-derived CDR1 and CDR2 are LGHNA and YSLEER. The junction had 6 bases not matched to a gene; V was cut back by 2 bases and J by 2 bases. This CDR3 comprises 16 residues. CDR3 sequence reads: CASSQNAGTGAYEQYF. DNA for the CDR3: TGCGCCAGCAGCCAAAATGCCGGGACAGGGGCCTACGAGCAGTACTTC.

The gene calls are TRBV30 and TRBJ2-3; no firm D call. The CDR3 contains 12 residues. Trimming cost V 2 bases and J 5 bases, with 8 bases left between them. The germline V gene has CDR1 GTSNPN and CDR2 SVGIG (reference sequence). The CDR3 region is CAWSNSIDTQYF. Here the CDR3 DNA reads TGTGCCTGGAGTAACTCAATAGATACGCAGTATTTT.

The J gene is TRBJ2-3, the V gene TRBV7-9; TRBD2 might be the D (7 bases). Trimming took off 6 bases at V and 5 bases at J, with 18 bases between the two ends. Germline CDR1 and CDR2: SEHNR and FQNEAQ (reference sequence). The CDR3 is made up of 15 amino acids. The CDR3 sequence is CASSSIGGQGDTQYF. DNA of the CDR3: TGTGCCAGCAGTTCGATCGGGGGGCAAGGAGATACGCAGTATTTT.

The chain employs TRBV4-2 and TRBJ2-1, with a tentative D call TRBD2 (5 bases). From germline, CDR1 is LGHNA and CDR2 YNFKEQ. This CDR3 region has 16 residues. V lost 1 base to trimming and J lost 3 bases, with 13 bases between them. Here the CDR3 reads CASSQGPSGDYNEQFF. CDR3 DNA sequence: TGTGCCAGCAGCCAAGGCCCCAGCGGAGACTACAATGAGCAGTTCTTC.

The chain uses TRBV5-1 and TRBJ1-1; tentatively, D is TRBD1 (5 bases). Germline CDR1 reads SGHRS; CDR2 reads YFSETQ. This CDR3 has 16 residues. The germline V and J ends were trimmed by 2 bases and 1 base, with 15 bases remaining between them. The CDR3: CASSLRQQEPNTEAFF. As DNA, the CDR3 is TGCGCCAGCAGCTTAAGACAACAGGAACCGAACACTGAAGCTTTCTTT.

The gene calls are TRBV30 and TRBJ2-2; unclear D gene. V dropped 4 bases and J dropped 7 bases, with 7 bases sitting between them. Germline V gene lookup returns CDR1 GTSNPN and CDR2 SVGIG (reference sequence). The CDR3 length is 11 residues. CDR3 amino acids: CAWMGDGELFF. The CDR3 DNA sequence: TGTGCCTGGATGGGCGACGGGGAGCTGTTTTTT. Variable domain in full (rest from reference TRBV30 and TRBJ2-2): SQTIHQWPATLVQPVGSPLSLECTVEGTSNPNLYWYRQAAGRGLQLLFYSVGIGQISSEVPQNLSASRPQDRQFILSSKKLLLSDSGFYLCAWMGDGELFFGEGSRLTVL.

V and J are TRBV27 and TRBJ2-1, with 8 nucleotides matching TRBD1. With V trimmed by 6 bases and J by 0 bases, 10 bases remained unmatched. The germline gives CDR1 MNHEY, CDR2 SMNVEV (reference sequence). The CDR3 is 17 residues long. The CDR3 DNA follows: TGTGCCAGCAGCAGGGGGCAGGTGCGGACCTCCTACAATGAGCAGTTCTTC. It encodes CASSRGQVRTSYNEQFF.

The chain couples TRBV5-1 to TRBJ2-5, with 7 bases aligning to TRBD2. V shed 2 bases and J 5 bases; nucleotides not matched to a gene: 6. CDR1 is SGHRS, CDR2 YFSETQ, per germline. This CDR3 region has 14 residues. The CDR3 bases are TGCGCCAGCAGCTTAACCCGGGAGGCCGAGACCCAGTACTTC. Its translation: CASSLTREAETQYF.

The V and J genes are TRBV5-1 and TRBJ2-2; 8 bases align to TRBD1. The CDR3 totals 15 residues. Germline trimming cut 2 bases from V and 4 bases from J; bases unmatched to any gene: 4. Germline V lookup: CDR1 SGHRS, CDR2 YFSETQ. Written as DNA, the CDR3 is TGCGCCAGCAGCTTCCGGACAGGGTCCACCGGGGAGCTGTTTTTT. This translates into CASSFRTGSTGELFF.

The chain employs TRBV30 and TRBJ2-1; D uncertain. Trimming took off 1 base at V and 5 bases at J, with 9 bases between the two ends. Germline values: CDR1 GTSNPN, CDR2 SVGIG (reference sequence). The CDR3 is made up of 13 amino acids. This chain's CDR3 is CAWSGAGHNEQFF. CDR3 coding DNA: TGTGCCTGGAGTGGGGCTGGCCACAATGAGCAGTTCTTC.

The CDR3 loop is CASSFSGSTDTQYF. The CDR3 DNA follows: TGTGCCAGCAGCTTTTCAGGAAGCACAGATACGCAGTATTTT. The chain has TRBV7-2 and TRBJ2-3, with D hard to call. Germline values: CDR1 SGHTA, CDR2 FQGNSA. V lost 3 bases and J lost 0, with 7 bases in between. The CDR3 length is 14 residues.

The CDR3: CASSYSAQGISYGYTF. The CDR3 DNA is TGTGCCAGCAGTTACTCGGCTCAGGGGATTAGCTATGGCTACACCTTC. The chain couples TRBV6-5 to TRBJ1-2, with D perhaps matching TRBD1 (6 bases). The CDR3 is 16 amino acids. Per the germline V gene, CDR1 is MNHEY and CDR2 is SVGAGI. V was cut by 0 bases and J by 4 bases, with 15 bases left in between.

The chain employs TRBV18 and TRBJ1-2; a possible D gene is TRBD1 (6 bases). Germline CDR1 KGHSH, CDR2 LQKENI. The CDR3 has 14 amino acids. V lost 2 bases and J 6 bases, leaving 13 bases between the germline ends. This CDR3 is CASSPSGEDDGYTF. The CDR3 nucleotides read TGTGCCAGCTCACCATCAGGGGAAGATGATGGCTACACCTTC.

This chain uses TRBV10-2 with TRBJ2-1; D is unclear. V lost 11 bases and J 6 bases, leaving 23 bases between the germline ends. The CDR3 runs 15 residues. CDR1 and CDR2 (germline): WSHSY, SAAADI. The CDR3 protein is CAAGRPSTVGNEQFF. CDR3 DNA sequence: TGCGCCGCAGGTCGACCGTCCACCGTGGGCAATGAGCAGTTCTTC.

This clone was observed once. The chain uses TRBV6-6 and TRBJ1-2; 10 bases agree with TRBD1. Germline lookup yields CDR1 MNHNY and CDR2 SVGAGI (reference sequence). The CDR3 totals 16 residues. The trim removed 6 bases at V and 6 bases at J, leaving 13 bases unmatched. CDR3 in DNA: TGTGCCAGCAGCCGCCCCTCCGGGACAGGGGCTGATGGCTACACCTTC. Translation: CASSRPSGTGADGYTF.

This clone was detected once. The rearrangement uses TRBV5-4 and TRBJ1-2; TRBD1 might be the D (6 bases). Germline CDR1 and CDR2: SGHNT and YYREEE (reference sequence). The CDR3 has 13 residues. Trimming pared 0 bases from V and 6 bases from J, leaving 9 bases between. The CDR3 sequence is CASSLVQGDGYTF. CDR3 DNA sequence: TGTGCCAGCAGCTTGGTACAGGGTGATGGCTACACCTTC.

This clone was detected once. For the CDR3, the DNA is TGCGCCAGCAGTCAATCTGCCAGCTCCTATAATTCACCCCTCCACTTT. Amino acid sequence: CASSQSASSYNSPLHF. V is TRBV23-1 and J is TRBJ1-6; no clear D. TRBV23-1 is an open reading frame, and its role is uncertain. V lost 0 bases to trimming and J lost 0 bases, with 6 bases between them. The CDR3 runs 16 residues.

This chain connects TRBV5-1 to TRBJ2-5, with 9 nucleotides matching TRBD2. Germline values: CDR1 SGHRS, CDR2 YFSETQ. The CDR3 runs 16 residues. J gave up 5 bases and V 4 bases, and 12 bases lay outside the gene matches. The CDR3 protein is CASSEGTSKLGETQYF. Written as DNA, the CDR3 is TGCGCCAGCAGCGAGGGGACTAGCAAGCTTGGGGAGACCCAGTACTTC.

This chain uses TRBV2 with TRBJ1-5; D remains unclear. CDR1 is SNHLY, CDR2 FYNNEI, per germline. The V end was cut by 5 bases, the J end by 2 bases, with 22 bases between. The CDR3 runs to 18 residues. The CDR3 is CASSPFTSGVTGNQPQHF. In DNA, the CDR3 is TGTGCCAGCAGTCCGTTTACGTCGGGAGTGACGGGCAATCAGCCCCAGCATTTT.

The chain recombines TRBV7-9 with TRBJ1-1; 7 bases align to TRBD1. V was clipped by 5 bases and J by 1 base; unmatched bases: 7. The CDR3 loop spans 15 amino acids. Germline values: CDR1 SEHNR, CDR2 FQNEAQ (reference sequence). The chain's CDR3 is CASSRTGVWNTEAFF. The CDR3 nucleotides are TGTGCCAGCAGCCGAACAGGGGTGTGGAACACTGAAGCTTTCTTT.